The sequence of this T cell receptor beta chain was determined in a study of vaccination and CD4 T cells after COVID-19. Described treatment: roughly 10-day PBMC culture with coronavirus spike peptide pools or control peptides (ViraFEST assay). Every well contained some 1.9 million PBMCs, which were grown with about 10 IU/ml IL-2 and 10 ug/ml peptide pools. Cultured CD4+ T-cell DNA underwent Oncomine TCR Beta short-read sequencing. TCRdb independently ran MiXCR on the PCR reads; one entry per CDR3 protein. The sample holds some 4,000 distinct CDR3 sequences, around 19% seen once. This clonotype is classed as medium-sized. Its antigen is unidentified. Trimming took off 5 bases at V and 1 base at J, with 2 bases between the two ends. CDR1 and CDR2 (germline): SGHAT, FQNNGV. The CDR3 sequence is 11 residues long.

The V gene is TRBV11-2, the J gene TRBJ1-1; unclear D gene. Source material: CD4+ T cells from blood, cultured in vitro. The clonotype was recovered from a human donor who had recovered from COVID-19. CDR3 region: CASSRNTEAFF. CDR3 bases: TGTGCCAGCAGCCGGAACACTGAAGCTTTCTTT.